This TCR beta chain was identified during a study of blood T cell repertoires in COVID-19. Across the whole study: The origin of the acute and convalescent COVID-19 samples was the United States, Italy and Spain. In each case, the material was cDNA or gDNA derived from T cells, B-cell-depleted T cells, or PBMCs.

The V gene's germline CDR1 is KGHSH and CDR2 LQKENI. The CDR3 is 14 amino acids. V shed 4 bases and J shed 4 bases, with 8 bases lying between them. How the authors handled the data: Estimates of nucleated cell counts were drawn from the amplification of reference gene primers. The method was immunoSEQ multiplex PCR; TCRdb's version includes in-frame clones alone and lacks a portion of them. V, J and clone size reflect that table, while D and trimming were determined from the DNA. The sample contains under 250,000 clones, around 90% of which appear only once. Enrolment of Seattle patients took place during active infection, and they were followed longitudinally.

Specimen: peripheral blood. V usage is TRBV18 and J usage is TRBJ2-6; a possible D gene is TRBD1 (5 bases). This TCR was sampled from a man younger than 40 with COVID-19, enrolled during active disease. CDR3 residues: CASSQGRGANVLTF. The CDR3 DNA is TGTGCCAGCTCACAGGGGCGAGGGGCCAACGTCCTGACTTTC.